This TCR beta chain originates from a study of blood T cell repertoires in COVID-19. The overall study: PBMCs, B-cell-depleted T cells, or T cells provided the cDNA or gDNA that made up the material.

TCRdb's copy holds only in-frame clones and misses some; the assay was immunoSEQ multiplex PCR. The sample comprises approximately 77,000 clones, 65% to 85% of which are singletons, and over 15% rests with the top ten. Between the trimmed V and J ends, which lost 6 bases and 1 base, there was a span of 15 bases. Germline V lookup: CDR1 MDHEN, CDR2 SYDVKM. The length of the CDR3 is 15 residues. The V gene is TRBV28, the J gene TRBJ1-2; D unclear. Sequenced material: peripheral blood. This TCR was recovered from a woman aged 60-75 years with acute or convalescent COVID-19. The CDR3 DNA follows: TGTGCCAGCAGGGGGATGGAGGGCCTTAACTATGGCTACACCTTC. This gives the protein CASRGMEGLNYGYTF.